A single sample gave rise to the 11 T cell receptor beta chains below, sequenced in a study of cytomegalovirus exposure and HLA in healthy donors. PCR amplification relied on 60 Vbeta primers (plus 13 Jbeta primers). Produced via immunoSEQ multiplex PCR; TCRdb's table is partial and in-frame only. Among 140,000 to 150,000 clones listed, about two thirds were seen once. Sequenced: PBMCs. Every receptor here comes from a man between 60 and 75 years old in good health and CMV-seronegative.

The CDR3 sequence is CASSEYGSSYEQYF. In nucleotides, the CDR3 is TGTGCCAGCAGTGAATATGGCAGCTCCTACGAGCAGTACTTC. V is TRBV25-1 and J is TRBJ2-7, with D unresolved. The V end was cut by 0 bases, the J end by 0 bases, with 6 bases between. The CDR3 sequence is 14 residues long. Per germline, CDR1 MGHDK and CDR2 SYGVNS.

The gene calls are TRBV5-1 and TRBJ2-3, with 8 bases lining up with TRBD2. The CDR3 extends over 15 amino acids. Trimming removed 0 bases from V and 4 bases from J; junction bases left unmatched: 4. Germline-derived CDR1 and CDR2 are SGHRS and YFSETQ. This CDR3 reads CASSLAGGPSDTQYF. In nucleotides, the CDR3 is TGCGCCAGCAGCTTGGCGGGAGGGCCGTCAGATACGCAGTATTTT. Supplemented by reference TRBV5-1 and TRBJ2-3, the full variable domain reads KAGVTQTPRYLIKTRGQQVTLSCSPISGHRSVSWYQQTPGQGLQFLFEYFSETQRNKGNFPGRFSGRQFSNSRSEMNVSTLELGDSALYLCASSLAGGPSDTQYFGPGTRLTVL.

The rearrangement uses TRBV5-4 and TRBJ2-3; a possible D gene is TRBD2 (7 bases). Trimming shortened V by 6 bases and J by 1 base, and 12 bases separated the two germline ends. CDR1 SGHNT and CDR2 YYREEE come from the germline V gene (reference sequence). This CDR3 spans 14 amino acids. The CDR3 sequence: CASKGEGGTDTQYF. The DNA for the CDR3 is TGTGCCAGCAAGGGGGAGGGAGGCACAGATACGCAGTATTTT.

This chain joins TRBV30 and TRBJ1-3, with TRBD1 matching over 7 bases. With V trimmed by 0 bases and J by 4 bases, 3 bases remained unmatched. The CDR3 is 14 amino acids. CDR1 GTSNPN and CDR2 SVGIG come from the germline V gene (reference sequence). The CDR3 DNA follows: TGTGCCTGGAGTGTAAGGGGGCTCGGAAACACCATATATTTT. Its translation is CAWSVRGLGNTIYF.

The chain is built from TRBV14 and TRBJ1-2; 8 positions agree with TRBD1. The CDR3 has 14 amino acids. The germline V gene encodes CDR1 SGHDN and CDR2 FVKESK. V was clipped by 1 base and J by 7 bases; unmatched bases: 5. The CDR3 DNA reads as TGTGCCAGCAGCCAAGCCAGGGGGCGGGGTGGCTACACCTTC. It translates to CASSQARGRGGYTF.

CDR3: CASSFRGANNSPLHF. CDR3 nucleotide sequence: TGCGCCAGCAGCTTCAGGGGGGCTAATAATTCACCCCTCCACTTT. The V call is TRBV5-1, the J call TRBJ1-6; 7 nucleotides align to TRBD1. The CDR3 totals 15 residues. Germline-derived CDR1 and CDR2 are SGHRS and YFSETQ. V shed 2 bases and J 5 bases; nucleotides not matched to a gene: 4. The full variable domain, its missing parts supplied by reference TRBV5-1 and TRBJ1-6, is KAGVTQTPRYLIKTRGQQVTLSCSPISGHRSVSWYQQTPGQGLQFLFEYFSETQRNKGNFPGRFSGRQFSNSRSEMNVSTLELGDSALYLCASSFRGANNSPLHFGNGTRLTVT.

The chain couples TRBV7-8 to TRBJ2-1; no clear D. The length of the CDR3 is 14 residues. Germline assignment: CDR1 SGHVS and CDR2 FQNEAQ. The V gene lost 2 bases and the J gene lost 7 bases, with 12 bases spanning the gap. In DNA form, the CDR3 reads TGTGCCAGCAGCTTACGAGTGAACCCGAATGAGCAGTTCTTC. This translates into CASSLRVNPNEQFF.

The chain has TRBV2 and TRBJ2-2; D is undetermined. V was trimmed by 7 bases and J by 1 base, leaving 10 bases between them. CDR1 and CDR2 from the germline V gene are SNHLY and FYNNEI. The CDR3 has 14 residues. CDR3 sequence reads: CASTVKRNTGELFF. CDR3 bases: TGTGCCAGCACGGTGAAGCGGAACACCGGGGAGCTGTTTTTT.

This chain links TRBV19 with TRBJ2-7; perhaps TRBD1 as D (5 bases). Germline V gives CDR1 LNHDA, CDR2 SQIVND (reference sequence). The CDR3 has 14 residues. Trimming took off 3 bases at V and 3 bases at J, with 12 bases between the two ends. In DNA, the CDR3 is TGTGCCAGTAGTATTGGGCAGGGCCACTACGAGCAGTACTTC. This encodes CASSIGQGHYEQYF.

This clone was counted a few times. The chain employs TRBV5-1 and TRBJ1-5; D ambiguous. Trimming removed 0 bases at V and 7 bases at J, with 14 bases between. Germline CDR1 and CDR2: SGHRS and YFSETQ. This CDR3 is 15 amino acids long. CDR3 coding DNA: TGCGCCAGCAGCTTGGGGGGAGCCGAGGAGCAGCCCCAGCATTTT. It is translated as CASSLGGAEEQPQHF.

This clone was counted between two and nine times. This chain links TRBV5-1 with TRBJ2-2; D is possibly TRBD1 (5 bases). CDR1 is SGHRS, CDR2 YFSETQ, per germline. This CDR3 is built from 13 residues. Trimming shortened V by 7 bases and J by 1 base, and 8 bases separated the two germline ends. The CDR3 sequence: CASGAGNTGELFF. The CDR3 nucleotides are TGCGCCAGCGGGGCAGGGAACACCGGGGAGCTGTTTTTT.